This TCR beta chain is drawn from a study of blood T cells in healthy people across ages. Study as a whole: Capturing about one barcoded beta molecule per two T cells was achieved by template switching.

The length of the CDR3 is 15 residues. V lost 8 bases to trimming and J lost 1 base, with 12 bases between them. Germline V gives CDR1 SEHNR, CDR2 FQNEAQ (reference sequence). The second PCR ran about 6 to 11 cycles with a sample-barcoded 5' primer and J-beta primers. TCRdb independently ran MiXCR on the 5' RACE reads; one entry per CDR3 protein. The repertoire holds roughly 1,000,000 distinct CDR3 sequences, roughly a quarter seen once, with approximately 0.75% in the top ten. These data were also reused for a study on T cells of mothers and their children.

The origin of this receptor is a girl aged 2 to 10 in good health. This sequence joins TRBV7-9 and TRBJ1-6, with D unclear. Sequenced input: blood. In DNA, the CDR3 is TGTGCCAGCGCCTCCGAGGGATCCTATAATTCACCCCTCCACTTT. Its protein product is CASASEGSYNSPLHF.